This note documents a single T cell receptor beta chain sequence. The CDR3 is cut off 3 residues early in the read; its end comes from the germline J gene. The data belong to a study of T cells in women clearing cervical HPV infection. Sequencing was performed with immunoSEQ multiplex PCR; in TCRdb, only in-frame clones are kept and a portion is missing. This repertoire comprises about 23,000 clones; its ten largest clones make up 9.1%. The CDR3 loop spans 15 amino acids. Germline V gene sequence: CDR1 KGHSH, CDR2 LQKENI. This sequence was found in a woman aged 18 to 75 with a cervical HPV16 infection that either progressed to CIN3+ or cleared (not recorded which). The sequenced sample was blood buffy coat. The chain carries TRBV18 and TRBJ1-2, with 7 nucleotides matching TRBD1. The sequenced CDR3 bases are TGTGCCAGCTCACCGCGGGACAGCATTTCCTACGAC. This sequence encodes CASSPRDSISYD. The complete CDR3 protein is CASSPRDSISYDYTF. The whole variable domain, remainder taken from reference TRBV18 and TRBJ1-2, is NAGVMQNPRHLVRRRGQEARLRCSPMKGHSHVYWYRQLPEEGLKFMVYLQKENIIDESGMPKERFSAEFPKEGPSILRIQQVVRGDSAAYFCASSPRDSISYDYTFGSGTRLTVV.